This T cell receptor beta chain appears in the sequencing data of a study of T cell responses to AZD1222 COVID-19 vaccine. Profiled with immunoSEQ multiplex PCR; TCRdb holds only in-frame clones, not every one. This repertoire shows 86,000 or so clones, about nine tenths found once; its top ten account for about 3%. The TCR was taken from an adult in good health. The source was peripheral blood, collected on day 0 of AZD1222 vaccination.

The CDR3 DNA follows: TGCGCCAGCAGCTTGGAGTTGGGGCCTGGAAACACCATATATTTT. This codes for CASSLELGPGNTIYF. The V call is TRBV5-1, the J call TRBJ1-3; possibly TRBD1 for D (5 bases). Germline loops: CDR1 SGHRS, CDR2 YFSETQ. The V end lost 0 bases, the J end lost 2 bases, and 9 bases lay between the germline ends. The CDR3 has 15 residues.